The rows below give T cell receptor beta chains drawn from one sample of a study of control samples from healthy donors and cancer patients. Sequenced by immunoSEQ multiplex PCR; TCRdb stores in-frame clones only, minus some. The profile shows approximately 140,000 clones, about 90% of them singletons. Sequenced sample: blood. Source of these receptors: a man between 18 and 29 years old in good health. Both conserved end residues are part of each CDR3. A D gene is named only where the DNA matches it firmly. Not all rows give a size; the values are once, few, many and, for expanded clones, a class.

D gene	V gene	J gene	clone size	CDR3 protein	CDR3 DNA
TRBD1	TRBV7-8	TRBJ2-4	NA	CASSLGLGQGRNIQYF	TGTGCCAGCAGCTTGGGCTTGGGACAGGGTCGAAACATTCAGTACTTC
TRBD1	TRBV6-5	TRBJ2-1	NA	CASSYPGQGAGEQFF	TGTGCCAGCAGTTACCCAGGACAGGGGGCTGGTGAGCAGTTCTTC
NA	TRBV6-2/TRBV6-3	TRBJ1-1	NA	CASSYHGRDGRNTEAFF	TGTGCCAGCAGTTATCATGGCCGGGACGGCCGGAACACTGAAGCTTTCTTT
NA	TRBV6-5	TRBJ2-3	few	CASLGVTTQYF	TGTGCCAGCCTGGGGGTCACTACGCAGTATTTT
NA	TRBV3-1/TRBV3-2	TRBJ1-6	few	CASSFNSPLHF	TGTGCCAGCAGCTTTAATTCACCCCTCCACTTT
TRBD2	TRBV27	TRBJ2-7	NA	CASSLSPLAGGSYEQYF	TGTGCCAGCAGTTTATCCCCCCTAGCGGGGGGTTCCTACGAGCAGTACTTC
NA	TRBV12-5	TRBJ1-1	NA	CASGFLEAFF	TGTGCTAGTGGTTTCTTGGAAGCTTTCTTT
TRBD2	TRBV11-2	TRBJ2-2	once	CASSQAVRGGRTGELFF	TGTGCCAGCAGCCAAGCGGTGCGGGGGGGCCGTACCGGGGAGCTGTTTTTT
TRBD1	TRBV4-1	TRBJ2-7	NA	CASSQDYQGAYEQYF	TGCGCCAGCAGCCAGGATTATCAGGGGGCCTACGAGCAGTACTTC
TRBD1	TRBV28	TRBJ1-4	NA	CASSFQGGRQGWNEKLFF	TGTGCCAGCAGTTTTCAAGGGGGACGACAGGGGTGGAATGAAAAACTGTTTTTT
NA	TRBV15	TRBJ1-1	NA	CATSRDWGSLAFF	TGTGCCACCAGCAGAGATTGGGGATCACTAGCTTTCTTT
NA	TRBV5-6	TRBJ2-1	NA	CASSPRTVVYNEQFF	TGTGCCAGCAGCCCCCGGACGGTAGTTTACAATGAGCAGTTCTTC
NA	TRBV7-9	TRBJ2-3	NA	CASSLAVLPTDTQYF	TGTGCCAGCAGCTTAGCGGTTTTACCCACAGATACGCAGTATTTT
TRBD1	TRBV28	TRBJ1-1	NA	CASSLEGTGGNTEAFF	TGTGCCAGCAGTTTGGAAGGGACAGGGGGAAACACTGAAGCTTTCTTT
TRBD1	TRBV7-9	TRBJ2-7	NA	CASSPPPGTDYEQYF	TGTGCCAGCAGCCCGCCGCCCGGGACAGACTACGAGCAGTACTTC
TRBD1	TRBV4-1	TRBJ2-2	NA	CASSQGTGPNTGELFF	TGCGCCAGCAGCCAAGGGACAGGGCCTAACACCGGGGAGCTGTTTTTT
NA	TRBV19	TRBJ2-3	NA	CASSLSRRADTDTQYF	TGTGCCAGTAGTCTCTCTAGGCGGGCTGACACAGATACGCAGTATTTT
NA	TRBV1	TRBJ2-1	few	CTSSQVPFRGTSYNEQFF	TGCACCAGCAGCCAAGTCCCCTTTCGGGGGACCTCCTACAATGAGCAGTTCTTC
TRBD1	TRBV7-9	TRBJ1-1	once	CASSGTGLNTEAFF	TGTGCCAGCAGCGGGACAGGTTTGAACACTGAAGCTTTCTTT
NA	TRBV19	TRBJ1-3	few	CASSILPGGGNTIYF	TGTGCCAGTAGTATCCTCCCCGGAGGTGGAAACACCATATATTTT
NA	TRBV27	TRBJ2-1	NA	CASSTGTVVGAYNEQFF	TGTGCCAGCAGTACCGGGACGGTGGTCGGAGCCTACAATGAGCAGTTCTTC
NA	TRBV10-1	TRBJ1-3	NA	CASSESSAGNTIYF	TGCGCCAGCAGTGAGTCAAGTGCGGGAAACACCATATATTTT
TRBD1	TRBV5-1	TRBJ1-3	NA	CASSLAGQPIYF	TGCGCCAGCAGCTTGGCGGGACAGCCCATATATTTT
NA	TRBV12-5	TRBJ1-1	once	CASALRTPRRDTEAFF	TGTGCTAGTGCTCTCCGGACACCCCGGCGGGACACTGAAGCTTTCTTT
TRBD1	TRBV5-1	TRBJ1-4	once	CASRLRQGDNEKLFF	TGCGCCAGCAGGCTTCGACAGGGAGATAATGAAAAACTGTTTTTT
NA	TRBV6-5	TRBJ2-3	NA	CASSPLQRGTDTQYF	TGTGCCAGCAGTCCATTACAGCGGGGCACAGATACGCAGTATTTT